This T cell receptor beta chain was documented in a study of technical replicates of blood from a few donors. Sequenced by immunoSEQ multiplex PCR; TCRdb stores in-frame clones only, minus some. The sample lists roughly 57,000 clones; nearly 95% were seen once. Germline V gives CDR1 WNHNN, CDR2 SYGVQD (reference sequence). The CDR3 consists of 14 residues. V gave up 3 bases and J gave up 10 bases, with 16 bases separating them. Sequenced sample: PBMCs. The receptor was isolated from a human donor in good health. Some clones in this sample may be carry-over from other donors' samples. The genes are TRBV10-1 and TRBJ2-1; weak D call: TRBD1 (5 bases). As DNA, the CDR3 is TGCGCCAGCAGTGATAGGGCCCCCAGGGCAGAGCAGTTCTTC. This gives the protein CASSDRAPRAEQFF.